This T cell receptor (beta chain) was sequenced for a study of tumor and adjacent non-tumor tissue in lung cancer. On the study more broadly: There were about twelve adenocarcinoma, a couple of squamous cell carcinoma and 1 small cell lung cancer cases. Samples averaged approximately 4.2 million productive TCRbeta reads each. General study points: In normal lung, the top 100 clones were significantly more dominant than in tumor.

As for this clonotype: The antigen remains unidentified. With a much larger clone just one base away, this may be a read error.

Germline V gene sequence: CDR1 MDHEN, CDR2 SYDVKM. This CDR3 is 15 amino acids long. The library came from three nested PCR rounds adapted from ARM-PCR protocols. TCRdb re-analysed the multiplex PCR reads in MiXCR, keeping a single row per CDR3 protein. The sample carries approximately 86,000 distinct CDR3 sequences, around 70% recorded once. No cell sorting was done before RNA was extracted from the tissue. Chemotherapy-naive patients with new lung cancer underwent thoracic surgery in China, August–late 2014. The rearrangement links TRBV28 to TRBJ2-5, with TRBD2 as a possible D gene (6 bases). This clonotype was obtained from a woman aged 40 to 50 with non-small cell lung cancer. Sequences were obtained from lung tumor tissue. CDR3 coding DNA: TGTGCCAGCAGTTTTCGGGGGAGTCGGCGAGAGACCCAGTGCTTC. Protein sequence: CASSFRGSRRETQCF.